This entry is about one T cell receptor (beta chain). Its antigen target is currently unknown. Base quality data are lacking; no much larger clone is found one base away. Library method: the immunoSEQ multiplex PCR assay. TCRdb took over this immuneACCESS table, retaining in-frame rearrangements with V and J assigned. Such tables are incomplete; in checked studies, under half of the missing clones stem from an unresolved V gene, and the remainder is unexplained. This sample is represented by roughly 80,000 clones; around nine tenths of them were singletons. Around 5.7% of the sample goes to the ten largest clones. The germline V gene provides CDR1 SGHDN and CDR2 FVKESK. The CDR3 covers 18 residues, taking in both the cysteine and the phenylalanine. This entry keeps only the CDR3 DNA: 54 bases, framed from base 1. Deletion took 1 base off V and 4 bases off J, with a span of 22 bases between the germline ends.

These data come from a study of control samples from healthy donors and cancer patients (dated by TCRdb to about 2020). The sample comprised blood. The sequence was collected from a woman aged 50 to 60 in good health. The rearranged segments are TRBV14 and TRBJ1-1; the D region possibly corresponds to TRBD1 (6 bases align). The DNA sequence is as follows: TGTGCCAGCAGCCAAGGGGGGGGCCATTTTTTTCTTCGCACTGAAGCTTTCTTT. It encodes CASSQGGGHFFLRTEAFF.